The 19 T cell receptor beta chains below were found in one sample sequenced in a study of tumor-infiltrating lymphocytes in primary liver carcinoma. For blood RNA, unsorted whole blood served as the source, and germline DNA was extracted too. TCR beta cDNA came from roughly 0.45 ug total RNA, primed with a constant-region primer. Construction of TCR beta libraries relied on three successive nested multiplex PCR rounds employing slightly modified ARM-PCR. With TRBV1-TRBV30 forward primers and a C-beta reverse primer, the first two PCR rounds were run for about 10 cycles each. Each CDR3 protein is one row after TCRdb ran MiXCR on the multiplex PCR reads. Of approximately 300,000 distinct CDR3 sequences listed, 65% are singletons. What was sequenced was peripheral blood. The receptors here all came from a man aged 40-50 years with primary liver carcinoma and hepatitis B virus infection.

Note on this clonotype: This could be a read error, since a much larger clone is one nucleotide away. This sequence joins TRBV6-5 and TRBJ1-2, with D perhaps TRBD1 (6 bases). Germline CDR1 reads MNHEY; CDR2 reads SVGAGI. The CDR3 has 13 residues. V was pared by 6 bases and J by 6 bases, with 14 bases between. In nucleotides, the CDR3 is TGTGCCAGCAGCCTACAGGGCCAGCATGGCTACACCTTC. Translating it yields CASSLQGQHGYTF.

This clonotype was recorded many times. The chain combines TRBV4-2 with TRBJ1-1; no clear D gene. V gave up 4 bases and J gave up 1 base, with 13 bases separating them. Looked up from germline, CDR1 is LGHNA and CDR2 is YNFKEQ. The CDR3 runs 15 residues. Here the CDR3 DNA reads TGTGCCAGCAGCCCCAGACTCCTTCCGAACACTGAAGCTTTCTTT. Protein sequence: CASSPRLLPNTEAFF.

As to this clonotype: A read error is possible here, since a much larger clone lies one base away. V and J are TRBV29-1 and TRBJ1-1; D ambiguous. V lost 7 bases, J lost 6 bases, and 15 bases lay in between. CDR1 is SQVTM and CDR2 is ANQGSEA in the germline V gene. This CDR3 spans 12 amino acids. The CDR3 nucleotides read TGCAGCGCAAGGGTCGGAAACCCTGAAGCTTTCTTT. Translating gives CSARVGNPEAFF.

Regarding this clonotype: A read error is possible here, since a much larger clone lies one base away. V usage is TRBV6-6 and J usage is TRBJ2-3, with 11 bases fitting TRBD2. The germline V gene has CDR1 MNHNY and CDR2 SVGAGI (reference sequence). The CDR3 consists of 13 residues. The CDR3 loop is CASTLAGADTRYF. The CDR3 bases are TGTGCCAGCACACTAGCGGGAGCGGATACGCGGTATTTT.

The chain employs TRBV30 and TRBJ1-2, with TRBD1 matching over 9 bases. Unmatched junction bases numbered 5, after V lost 5 bases and J lost 4 bases. CDR3 length: 13 residues. Germline loops: CDR1 GTSNPN, CDR2 SVGIG (reference sequence). CDR3 bases: TGTGCCTGGGGACGACAGGGGGTCTATGGCTACACCTTC. It encodes CAWGRQGVYGYTF.

The V and J genes are TRBV30 and TRBJ2-1, with 7 bases fitting TRBD2. CDR1 and CDR2 from the germline V gene are GTSNPN and SVGIG (reference sequence). V trimming: 3 bases; J trimming: 9 bases; junction bases outside the gene matches: 14. The CDR3 spans 15 residues. CDR3 DNA sequence: TGTGCCTGGAGCCTCGGAACGGGAGGTCCGGGTGAGCAGTTCTTC. Translation: CAWSLGTGGPGEQFF.

Worth noting for this clonotype: The CDR3 carries no conserved terminal phenylalanine or tryptophan, so it likely arises from a read error. This chain links TRBV4-2 with TRBJ2-1; D gene ambiguous. This CDR3 is 15 amino acids long. From germline, CDR1 is LGHNA and CDR2 YNFKEQ. CDR3 sequence reads: CASRHVSFSGNEQFL. In nucleotides, the CDR3 is TGTGCCAGCCGCCATGTTAGTTTTTCCGGCAATGAGCAGTTCCTC.

This clonotype was detected a few times. J is TRBJ2-1 and V is TRBV7-9; no clear D gene. Germline values: CDR1 SEHNR, CDR2 FQNEAQ (reference sequence). This CDR3 is 11 amino acids long. Trimming removed 1 base at V and 12 bases at J, with 7 bases between. The CDR3 nucleotides read TGTGCCAGCAGCTTAGGAGGTGGGCAGTTCTTC. Residues: CASSLGGGQFF.

In regard to this clonotype: Germline is not matched at one junction end, which may reflect a read error. J is TRBJ2-3 and V is TRBV11-3, with D unresolved. The length of the CDR3 is 14 residues. Germline CDR1 is SGHNT and CDR2 is YENEEA. In DNA, the CDR3 is TGCGCCAGCAGCTTAACGGTTAGCATAGATACGCAGTATTTT. It yields the protein CASSLTVSIDTQYF.

This clonotype showed up just a few times. This sequence joins TRBV6-1 and TRBJ2-3, with D possibly being TRBD1 or TRBD2 (5 bases each). Germline loops: CDR1 MNHNS, CDR2 SASEGT. The CDR3 runs 15 residues. V gave up 5 bases and J gave up 1 base, with 13 bases separating them. As DNA, the CDR3 is TGTGCCAGCAGTCTCCGGGACGGCGGCACAGATACGCAGTATTTT. Translation: CASSLRDGGTDTQYF.

With respect to this clonotype: The junction departs from the called germline gene at one end, perhaps through a read error. The CDR3 sequence: CASSGRQGICNQAQHF. CDR3 sequence (DNA): TGTGCCAGCAGTGGGCGACAGGGAATTTGCAATCAGGCCCAGCATTTT. The V and J genes are TRBV6-1 and TRBJ1-5; 7 bases agree with TRBD1. The CDR3 has 16 amino acids. CDR1 and CDR2 from the germline V gene are MNHNS and SASEGT.

CDR3 in amino acids: CASSLAASSEETQYF. DNA of the CDR3: TGCGCCAGCAGCTTGGCGGCTAGCTCGGAAGAGACCCAGTACTTC. The rearrangement uses TRBV5-1 and TRBJ2-5, with D maybe TRBD2 (5 bases). V was clipped by 0 bases and J by 3 bases, with 12 bases between them. Germline values: CDR1 SGHRS, CDR2 YFSETQ. CDR3 length: 15 residues.

This clonotype was seen at least ten times. The rearrangement links TRBV7-9 to TRBJ1-2; 9 positions agree with TRBD1. The CDR3 totals 15 residues. Germline CDR1 and CDR2: SEHNR and FQNEAQ (reference sequence). V lost 5 bases, J lost 6 bases, and 10 bases stayed unmatched. In nucleotides, the CDR3 is TGTGCCAGCAGCCCCGGACAGGGGCCCTTCGATGGCTACACCTTC. Protein sequence: CASSPGQGPFDGYTF.

Comments on this clonotype: At one of its ends the junction is not consistent with the germline gene, which may arise from a read error. The rearrangement joins TRBV10-3 to TRBJ1-2, with 7 positions matching TRBD1. This CDR3 has 13 residues. Germline lookup yields CDR1 ENHRY and CDR2 SYGVKD. CDR3 DNA sequence: TGTGCCATCAGGGCCGGGACAGACTATAGCTACACCTTC. Protein: CAIRAGTDYSYTF.

In the case of this clonotype: One end of the junction does not line up with germline, which may come from a read error. The V call is TRBV10-3, the J call TRBJ1-3; D ambiguous. This CDR3 is 13 amino acids long. Looked up from germline, CDR1 is ENHRY and CDR2 is SYGVKD. The DNA for the CDR3 is TGTGCCATCACTGAGTCGGCTGGAGACACCATATATTTT. Protein product: CAITESAGDTIYF.

Comment on this clonotype: A single base separates this from a much larger clone, so it may be a read error. No conserved phenylalanine or tryptophan ends this CDR3, so it is likely a read error. The rearrangement links TRBV6-1 to TRBJ2-6; D not resolved. CDR3 length: 16 amino acids. Germline V gives CDR1 MNHNS, CDR2 SASEGT. The V and J ends lost 6 bases and 1 base respectively, with 13 bases between them. The CDR3 sequence is CASRRGTVSGANVLTL. The DNA of the CDR3 is TGTGCCAGCAGGCGCGGAACTGTATCTGGGGCCAACGTCCTGACTTTA.

This clonotype was seen many times. J is TRBJ2-1 and V is TRBV6-1, with unresolved D. The V and J ends lost 3 bases and 11 bases respectively, with 17 bases between them. CDR3 length equals 14 residues. Germline CDR1 reads MNHNS; CDR2 reads SASEGT. The CDR3 region is CASSDSLTGPKQFF. The CDR3 region has the DNA TGTGCCAGCAGTGATAGCCTGACGGGCCCTAAGCAGTTCTTC.

Turning to this clonotype: One junction end disagrees with the germline gene, perhaps due to a read error. V is TRBV29-1 and J is TRBJ2-2; tentatively, D is TRBD2 (5 bases). In germline, CDR1 is SQVTM, CDR2 ANQGSEA. The CDR3 runs to 15 residues. CDR3 amino acids: CSVHKEPGNAGELFF. The CDR3 DNA follows: TGCAGCGTTCACAAAGAACCCGGGAACGCCGGGGAGCTGTTCTTT.

Comments on this clonotype: This may arise from a read error, as a much more abundant clone is one base away. The chain joins TRBV6-6 to TRBJ1-2; D ambiguous. CDR3 size: 12 residues. Germline V CDR1 and CDR2: MNHNY, SVGAGI (reference sequence). The chain's CDR3 is CASSFLSSGCTF. CDR3 DNA: TGTGCCAGCAGTTTCCTGTCGAGTGGCTGCACCTTC.